The entry below gives a single T cell receptor (beta chain) sequence along with its context. The method was immunoSEQ multiplex PCR; TCRdb's version includes in-frame clones alone and lacks a portion of them. This sample carries 350,000 to 450,000 clones, around nine tenths of them seen once, and the ten largest clones take 1.5% to 2%. Cohort 3 donors counted as recovered after two negative PCRs, clearance, or resolved symptoms. CDR1 and CDR2 from the germline V gene are MNHEY and SVGEGT. The V end lost 3 bases, the J end lost 7 bases, and 13 bases lay between the germline ends. This CDR3 spans 14 amino acids. This entry comes from a study of blood T cell repertoires in COVID-19. Study at large: COVID-19 samples collected from the United States, Italy and Spain covered acute and convalescent phases.

The receptor comes from a woman in her thirties who had recovered from COVID-19. Sequences were obtained from PBMCs or T cells enriched from blood (not recorded which). The chain is built from TRBV6-2 or TRBV6-3 and TRBJ1-5, with D tentatively TRBD1 (5 bases). The CDR3 DNA reads as TGTGCCAGCAGTTATTCCGAAGGGGCCCAGCCCCAGCATTTT. Amino acids: CASSYSEGAQPQHF.